This T cell receptor beta chain was sequenced during a study of cytomegalovirus exposure and HLA in healthy donors. This CDR3 has 12 amino acids. Looked up from germline, CDR1 is MDHEN and CDR2 is SYDVKM. V lost 8 bases to trimming and J lost 3 bases, with 7 bases between them. The PCR made use of 60 Vbeta and 13 Jbeta primers. This table comes from immunoSEQ multiplex PCR, and its TCRdb copy is limited to in-frame clones, with some not included. This sample has 140,000 to 150,000 clones; more than 75% occur once, and the top ten carry under 3%. The origin of this receptor is a female donor in good health and CMV-seronegative. This chain connects TRBV28 to TRBJ2-2; no clear D gene. Source material: PBMCs. The CDR3 region has the DNA TGTGCCAGCTCCTTGTACACCGGGGAGCTGTTTTTT. Translated, it gives CASSLYTGELFF.